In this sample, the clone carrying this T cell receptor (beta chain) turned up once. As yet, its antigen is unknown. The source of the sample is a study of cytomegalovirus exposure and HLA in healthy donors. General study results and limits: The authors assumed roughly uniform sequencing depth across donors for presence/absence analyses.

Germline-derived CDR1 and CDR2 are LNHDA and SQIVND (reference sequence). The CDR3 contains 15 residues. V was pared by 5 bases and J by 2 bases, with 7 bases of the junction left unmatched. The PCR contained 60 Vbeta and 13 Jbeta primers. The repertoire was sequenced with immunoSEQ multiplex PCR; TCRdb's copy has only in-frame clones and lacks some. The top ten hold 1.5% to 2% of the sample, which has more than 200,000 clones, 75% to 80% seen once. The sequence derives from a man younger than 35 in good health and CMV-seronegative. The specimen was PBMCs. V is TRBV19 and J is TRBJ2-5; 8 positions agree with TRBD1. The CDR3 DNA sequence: TGTGCCAGTAGTCCGACAGGGGCCGCACAAGAGACCCAGTACTTC. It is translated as CASSPTGAAQETQYF.